The next 2 T cell receptor beta chains were all read from a single sample in a study of control samples from healthy donors and cancer patients. The protocol was immunoSEQ multiplex PCR, while the TCRdb copy is restricted to in-frame clones and leaves out a portion. The sample consists of about 160,000 clones, over 90% of them appearing once. The specimen sequenced was blood. These receptor sequences come from a woman aged 25 to 45 in good health.

V usage is TRBV5-6 and J usage is TRBJ2-3; D is possibly TRBD1 or TRBD2 (6 bases each). Germline loops: CDR1 SGHDT, CDR2 YYEEEE. Trimming removed 4 bases from V and 0 bases from J, with 9 bases in between. CDR3 length equals 14 residues. The CDR3 loop reads CASSRGGSTDTQYF. The DNA for the CDR3 is TGTGCCAGCAGCCGAGGGGGGAGCACAGATACGCAGTATTTT.

The rearrangement uses TRBV5-6 and TRBJ2-6, with TRBD1 matching over 8 bases. From germline, CDR1 is SGHDT and CDR2 YYEEEE. CDR3 length: 18 residues. V was pared by 3 bases and J by 0 bases, with 8 bases of the junction left unmatched. The DNA of the CDR3 is TGTGCCAGCAGCTCTGGACAGGGTCTAAGCTCTGGGGCCAACGTCCTGACTTTC. Amino acid sequence: CASSSGQGLSSGANVLTF.